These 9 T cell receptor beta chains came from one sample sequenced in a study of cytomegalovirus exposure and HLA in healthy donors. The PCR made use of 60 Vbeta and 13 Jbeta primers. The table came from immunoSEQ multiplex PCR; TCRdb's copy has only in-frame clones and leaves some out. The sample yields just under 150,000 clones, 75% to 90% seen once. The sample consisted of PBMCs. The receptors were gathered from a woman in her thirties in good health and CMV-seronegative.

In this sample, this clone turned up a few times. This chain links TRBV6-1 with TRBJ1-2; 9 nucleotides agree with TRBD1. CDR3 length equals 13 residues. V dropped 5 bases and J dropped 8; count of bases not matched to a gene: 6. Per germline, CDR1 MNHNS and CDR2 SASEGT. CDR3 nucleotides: TGTGCCAGCAGTCAGGACAGGGGCAGGGGCTACACCTTC. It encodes CASSQDRGRGYTF.

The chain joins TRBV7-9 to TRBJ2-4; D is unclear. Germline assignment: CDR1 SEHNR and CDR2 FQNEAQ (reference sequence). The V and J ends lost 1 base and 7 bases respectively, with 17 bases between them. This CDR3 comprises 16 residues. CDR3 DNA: TGTGCCAGCAGCTTAGTTGACCCCAGCTCGCGGAACATTCAGTACTTC. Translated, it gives CASSLVDPSSRNIQYF.

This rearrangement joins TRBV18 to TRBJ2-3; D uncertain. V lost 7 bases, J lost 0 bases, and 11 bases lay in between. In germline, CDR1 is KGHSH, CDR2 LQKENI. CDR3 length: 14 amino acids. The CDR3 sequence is CASLGDSSTDTQYF. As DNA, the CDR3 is TGTGCCAGCTTAGGAGACTCTAGCACAGATACGCAGTATTTT. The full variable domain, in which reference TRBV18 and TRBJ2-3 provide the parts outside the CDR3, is NAGVMQNPRHLVRRRGQEARLRCSPMKGHSHVYWYRQLPEEGLKFMVYLQKENIIDESGMPKERFSAEFPKEGPSILRIQQVVRGDSAAYFCASLGDSSTDTQYFGPGTRLTVL.

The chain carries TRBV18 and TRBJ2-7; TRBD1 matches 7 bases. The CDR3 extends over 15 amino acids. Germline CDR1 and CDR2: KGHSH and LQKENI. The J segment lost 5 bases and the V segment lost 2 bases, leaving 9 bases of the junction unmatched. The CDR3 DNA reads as TGTGCCAGCTCACCAGAGAGACAGGGAAACGACGAGCAGTACTTC. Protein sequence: CASSPERQGNDEQYF.

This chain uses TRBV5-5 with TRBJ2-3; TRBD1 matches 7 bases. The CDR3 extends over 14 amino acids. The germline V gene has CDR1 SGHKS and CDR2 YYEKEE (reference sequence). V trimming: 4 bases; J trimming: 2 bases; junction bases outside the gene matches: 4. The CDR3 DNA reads TGTGCCAGCAGCGAGGACAGGACCACAGATACGCAGTATTTT. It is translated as CASSEDRTTDTQYF.

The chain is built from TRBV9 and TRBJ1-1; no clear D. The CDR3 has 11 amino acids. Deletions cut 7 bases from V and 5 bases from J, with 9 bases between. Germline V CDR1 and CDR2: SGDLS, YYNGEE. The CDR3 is CASVSRTEAFF. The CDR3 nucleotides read TGTGCCAGCGTATCGAGGACTGAAGCTTTCTTT.

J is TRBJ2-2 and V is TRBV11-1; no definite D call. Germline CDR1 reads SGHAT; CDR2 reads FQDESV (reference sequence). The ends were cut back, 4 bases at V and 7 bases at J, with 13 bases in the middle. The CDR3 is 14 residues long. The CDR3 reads CASSWSGYNGELFF. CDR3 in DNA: TGTGCCAGCAGCTGGTCGGGTTATAACGGGGAGCTGTTTTTT. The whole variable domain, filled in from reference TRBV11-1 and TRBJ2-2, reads EAEVAQSPRYKITEKSQAVAFWCDPISGHATLYWYRQILGQGPELLVQFQDESVVDDSQLPKDRFSAERLKGVDSTLKIQPAELGDSAMYLCASSWSGYNGELFFGEGSRLTVL.

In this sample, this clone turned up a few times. Here the CDR3 reads CASSQGDSLRRLEAFF. CDR3 sequence (DNA): TGCGCCAGCAGCCAGGGGGACAGCCTGCGCCGACTAGAAGCTTTCTTT. The rearrangement links TRBV5-1 to TRBJ1-1; TRBD1 matches at 7 bases. CDR1 and CDR2 from the germline V gene are SGHRS and YFSETQ. There are 16 residues in the CDR3. The ends lost 4 bases at V and 8 bases at J; junction bases unmatched: 17. The full variable domain, in which reference TRBV5-1 and TRBJ1-1 provide the parts outside the CDR3, is KAGVTQTPRYLIKTRGQQVTLSCSPISGHRSVSWYQQTPGQGLQFLFEYFSETQRNKGNFPGRFSGRQFSNSRSEMNVSTLELGDSALYLCASSQGDSLRRLEAFFGQGTRLTVV.

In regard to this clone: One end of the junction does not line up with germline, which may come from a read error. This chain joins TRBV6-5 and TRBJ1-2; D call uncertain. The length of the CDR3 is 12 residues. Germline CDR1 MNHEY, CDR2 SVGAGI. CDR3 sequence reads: CASSAGAGPSPF. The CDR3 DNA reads TGTGCCAGCAGTGCGGGCGCAGGTCCTTCGCCCTTC.